This T cell receptor (beta chain) is drawn from a study of blood T cell repertoires in COVID-19. The CDR3 is 13 residues long. The V gene end was trimmed by 4 bases and the J gene end by 7 bases; junction bases not matched to a gene: 7. The V gene's germline CDR1 is SQVTM and CDR2 ANQGSEA. The table came from immunoSEQ multiplex PCR; TCRdb's copy has only in-frame clones and leaves some out. Among approximately 330,000 clones listed, roughly 87% were seen once. Sequenced input: peripheral blood. The receptor was derived from a man younger than 45 with COVID-19, enrolled during active disease. J is TRBJ2-1 and V is TRBV29-1; 7 bases line up with TRBD1. The CDR3 spells CSVGQTGLNEQFF. The CDR3, as DNA: TGCAGCGTTGGCCAGACAGGGTTGAATGAGCAGTTCTTC.